The clone carrying this T cell receptor (beta chain) appeared many times. This sample was included in a study of Graves' ophthalmopathy and Graves' hyperthyroidism. The CDR3 runs 14 residues. V shed 0 bases and J shed 2 bases, with 8 bases lying between them. Germline lookup yields CDR1 SGDLS and CDR2 YYNGEE. Amplified material comprised TCR beta CDR3 regions derived from RNA transcripts. First-round RT-PCR employed HTBI primers, with a second-round multiplex PCR after it. TCRdb redid the calling of the multiplex PCR reads with MiXCR, one entry per CDR3 protein. The sample consists of around 590,000 distinct CDR3 sequences, about two fifths of them appearing once.

The sample was peripheral blood or thyroid tissue (not recorded which). The sequence derives from an adult man with Graves' hyperthyroidism. The chain recombines TRBV9 with TRBJ1-2, with unresolved D. The CDR3 is CASSVAGQNYGYTF. CDR3 nucleotides: TGTGCCAGCAGCGTAGCGGGTCAAAACTATGGCTACACCTTC.